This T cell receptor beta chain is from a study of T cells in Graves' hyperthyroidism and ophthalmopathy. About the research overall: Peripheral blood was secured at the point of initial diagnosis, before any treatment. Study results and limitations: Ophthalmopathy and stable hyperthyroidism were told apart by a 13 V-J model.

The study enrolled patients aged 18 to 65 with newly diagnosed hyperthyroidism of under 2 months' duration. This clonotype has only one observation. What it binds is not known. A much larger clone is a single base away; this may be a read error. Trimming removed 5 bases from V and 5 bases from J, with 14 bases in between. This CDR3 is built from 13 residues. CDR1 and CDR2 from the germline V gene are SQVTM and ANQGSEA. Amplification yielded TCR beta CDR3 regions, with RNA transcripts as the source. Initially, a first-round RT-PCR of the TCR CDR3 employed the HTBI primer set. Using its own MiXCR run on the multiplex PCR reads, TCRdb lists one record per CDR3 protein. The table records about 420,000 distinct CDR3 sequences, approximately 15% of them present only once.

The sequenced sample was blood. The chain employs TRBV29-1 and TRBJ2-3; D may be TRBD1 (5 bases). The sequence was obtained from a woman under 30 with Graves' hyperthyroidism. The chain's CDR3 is CSVRIGAEDTQYF. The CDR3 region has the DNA TGCAGCGTTAGGATAGGGGCTGAAGATACGCAGTATTTT.